This T cell receptor beta chain was recorded in a study of T-cell memory formation after mild COVID-19. Study at large: The two donors had largely donor-specific TCR clusters.

Note on this clonotype: Its target is unknown.

TCRdb reprocessed the 5' RACE reads via MiXCR and lists one record per CDR3 protein. The data hold 150,000 to 200,000 distinct CDR3 sequences, with around 15% observed a single time. Findings and limits, study-wide: Pre-infection memory held some responding clones, suggesting pre-existing cross-reactive T cells responded. A balance of CD4 and CD8 characterized clones contracting day 15 to 85, whereas later expanders leaned CD4+. The CD4+ clones that contracted clustered mainly within CM and EM, and the CD8+ clones concentrated in EMRA.

This receptor was obtained from an adult woman who had mild COVID-19 (a few samples of this study predate the infection). Cell type and time point are not known. Sample: PBMCs or a T cell subset sorted from them (not recorded which).

This CDR3 reads CSATVGPGHVSYEQYF. In DNA, the CDR3 is TGCAGTGCTACCGTGGGCCCCGGCCACGTTTCCTACGAGCAGTACTTC. The chain combines TRBV20-1 with TRBJ2-7; D not resolved. Germline-derived CDR1 and CDR2 are DFQATT and SNEGSKA (reference sequence). Trimming removed 4 bases at V and 1 base at J, with 20 bases between. The CDR3 is made up of 16 amino acids.